This T cell receptor (beta chain) was observed in a study of blood T cell repertoires in COVID-19. TCRdb's copy holds only in-frame clones and misses some; the assay was immunoSEQ multiplex PCR. The table records approximately 210,000 clones, around 82% of them present only once. Germline V lookup: CDR1 LGHDT, CDR2 YNNKEL (reference sequence). This CDR3 is built from 13 residues. The V gene lost 0 bases and the J gene lost 7 bases, with 9 bases spanning the gap. The TCR was taken from a man aged 35 to 55 who had recovered from COVID-19. The sample taken for sequencing was PBMCs or T cells enriched from blood (not recorded which). This chain links TRBV3-1 (or the pseudogene TRBV3-2) with TRBJ1-2; no clear D. The CDR3 nucleotides read TGTGCCAGCAGCCAAGAGAGTCTCGGTGGCTACACCTTC. This gives the protein CASSQESLGGYTF.